The rows below give T cell receptor beta chains drawn from one sample of a study of ipilimumab plus nivolumab after autologous stem cell transplantation. Assay: immunoSEQ multiplex PCR; the TCRdb copy retains only in-frame clones and omits some. The sample carries fewer than 85,000 clones, 65% to 85% recorded once. Source: PBMCs, taken in a trial of ipilimumab plus nivolumab as post-transplant consolidation. Receptors originate from a male donor with diffuse large B-cell lymphoma. The CDR3 runs from the conserved cysteine through the conserved F or W. Each record gives: CDR3 DNA, CDR3 protein, V gene, J gene, D gene, clone size. D genes are given only for firm matches. Not every row has a clone size; where given, it reads once, few, many or a size class.

cdr3_nt: TGTGCCAGCAGTGAATATTTGGGGACACCCTATGGCTACACCTTC
cdr3_aa: CASSEYLGTPYGYTF
v_call: TRBV25-1
j_call: TRBJ1-2
d_call: .
clone_size: .

cdr3_nt: TGTGCCAGCAGCCCAGACAGATTTAATTCACCCCTCCACTTT
cdr3_aa: CASSPDRFNSPLHF
v_call: TRBV9
j_call: TRBJ1-6
d_call: .
clone_size: .

cdr3_nt: TGTGCCAGCAGCGTCGGGGGGCCCCTTTTTAATTCACCCCTCCACTTT
cdr3_aa: CASSVGGPLFNSPLHF
v_call: TRBV7-6
j_call: TRBJ1-6
d_call: .
clone_size: .

cdr3_nt: TGTGCCAGCAGCGTAGCTCACCAGGGTGGAAACACCATATATTTT
cdr3_aa: CASSVAHQGGNTIYF
v_call: TRBV9
j_call: TRBJ1-3
d_call: .
clone_size: few

cdr3_nt: TGTGCCAGCAGCTCCGAAGGAGAGCGGGGGGCGGATGAGCAGTTCTTC
cdr3_aa: CASSSEGERGADEQFF
v_call: TRBV13
j_call: TRBJ2-1
d_call: TRBD2
clone_size: .

cdr3_nt: TGTGCCAGCAGCCGACTCGTTCAGGATACGCAGTATTTT
cdr3_aa: CASSRLVQDTQYF
v_call: TRBV2
j_call: TRBJ2-3
d_call: .
clone_size: .

cdr3_nt: TGTGCCAGCTTACTAGCGGGGGGGCGGGATGAGCAGTTCTTC
cdr3_aa: CASLLAGGRDEQFF
v_call: TRBV7-9
j_call: TRBJ2-1
d_call: TRBD2
clone_size: .

cdr3_nt: TGTGCCAGTCCCCGGGGCGGTGGGGACACTGAAGCTTTCTTT
cdr3_aa: CASPRGGGDTEAFF
v_call: TRBV6-1
j_call: TRBJ1-1
d_call: .
clone_size: .

cdr3_nt: TGTGCCAGCAGCTTGTCCGGGCCAGAGACCCAGTACTTC
cdr3_aa: CASSLSGPETQYF
v_call: TRBV5-8
j_call: TRBJ2-5
d_call: .
clone_size: once

cdr3_nt: TGTGCCAGCAGTGAAGCGCTGAGGACTAATGAAAAACTGTTTTTT
cdr3_aa: CASSEALRTNEKLFF
v_call: TRBV6-1
j_call: TRBJ1-4
d_call: .
clone_size: .

cdr3_nt: TGCGCCAGCAGCTTTGGGGGCCCCTCCGAGCAGTACTTC
cdr3_aa: CASSFGGPSEQYF
v_call: TRBV5-1
j_call: TRBJ2-7
d_call: .
clone_size: .

cdr3_nt: TGTGCCAGCAGCTACTACAGGGGGGCCCAAGAGACCCAGTACTTC
cdr3_aa: CASSYYRGAQETQYF
v_call: TRBV7-2
j_call: TRBJ2-5
d_call: TRBD1
clone_size: .

cdr3_nt: TGTGCCAGCAGCCTCGGGGCCTCCTATGGCTACACCTTC
cdr3_aa: CASSLGASYGYTF
v_call: TRBV7-8
j_call: TRBJ1-2
d_call: .
clone_size: .

cdr3_nt: TGTGCCAGCAGCTTGGACAGCAACATGAACACTGAAGCTTTCTTT
cdr3_aa: CASSLDSNMNTEAFF
v_call: TRBV5-4
j_call: TRBJ1-1
d_call: .
clone_size: few

cdr3_nt: TGTGCCAGCAGCTTAGTCGCTAGCGCGCCCCAAGAGACCCAGTACTTC
cdr3_aa: CASSLVASAPQETQYF
v_call: TRBV7-2
j_call: TRBJ2-5
d_call: .
clone_size: .

cdr3_nt: TGTGCCAGCAGTTACCCCCCGACGGGGGGCAAAGAGACCCAGTACTTC
cdr3_aa: CASSYPPTGGKETQYF
v_call: TRBV6-6
j_call: TRBJ2-5
d_call: .
clone_size: .

cdr3_nt: TGTGCCAGCTCACCAACAGCGGCGGGGGGAGATACGCAGTATTTT
cdr3_aa: CASSPTAAGGDTQYF
v_call: TRBV18
j_call: TRBJ2-3
d_call: TRBD2
clone_size: .

cdr3_nt: TGTGCCAGCAGCTCCCGGCGGGCAGAGACCCAGTACTTC
cdr3_aa: CASSSRRAETQYF
v_call: TRBV5-4
j_call: TRBJ2-5
d_call: .
clone_size: .

cdr3_nt: TGTGCCAGCAAGACTCCTGGGAATCAGCCCCAGCATTTT
cdr3_aa: CASKTPGNQPQHF
v_call: TRBV28
j_call: TRBJ1-5
d_call: .
clone_size: .

cdr3_nt: TGTGCCAGCAGTGACAGGGCGTACACTGAAGCTTTCTTT
cdr3_aa: CASSDRAYTEAFF
v_call: TRBV6-5
j_call: TRBJ1-1
d_call: TRBD1
clone_size: .

cdr3_nt: TGTGCCTGGAGTCCCTCAAGAACTTCCGCGGTGCTGGACACCATATATTTT
cdr3_aa: CAWSPSRTSAVLDTIYF
v_call: TRBV30
j_call: TRBJ1-3
d_call: .
clone_size: .

cdr3_nt: TGTGCCAGTAGTCTACTAGCGGGGGGGTCTGCCGGGGAGCTGTTTTTT
cdr3_aa: CASSLLAGGSAGELFF
v_call: TRBV19
j_call: TRBJ2-2
d_call: TRBD2
clone_size: .

cdr3_nt: TGTGCCACCCGCCGAGGACTAGCGGGAACGTACGAGCAGTACTTC
cdr3_aa: CATRRGLAGTYEQYF
v_call: TRBV15
j_call: TRBJ2-7
d_call: TRBD2
clone_size: .